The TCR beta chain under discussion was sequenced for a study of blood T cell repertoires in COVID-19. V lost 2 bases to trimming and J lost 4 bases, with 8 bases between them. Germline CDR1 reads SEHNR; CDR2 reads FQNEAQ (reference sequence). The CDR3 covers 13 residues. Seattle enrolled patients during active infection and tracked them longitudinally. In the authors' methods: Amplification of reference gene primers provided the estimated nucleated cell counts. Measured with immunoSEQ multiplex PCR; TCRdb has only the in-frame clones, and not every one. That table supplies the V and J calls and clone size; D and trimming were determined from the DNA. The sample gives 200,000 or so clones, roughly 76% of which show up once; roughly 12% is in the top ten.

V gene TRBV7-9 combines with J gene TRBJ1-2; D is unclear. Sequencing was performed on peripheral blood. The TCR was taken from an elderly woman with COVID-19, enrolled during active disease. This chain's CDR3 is CASSLTSGYGYTF. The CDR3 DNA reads TGTGCCAGCAGCTTAACTTCGGGCTATGGCTACACCTTC.